This T cell receptor beta chain comes out of a study of T cells after yellow fever vaccination. This clonotype was seen repeatedly, ten times or more. Trimming took 2 bases from V and 3 from J, leaving 8 bases between them. The CDR3 sequence is 14 residues long. Germline V gene lookup returns CDR1 SNHLY and CDR2 FYNNEI. TCR cDNA was made by 5'RACE template switching, adding a universal primer site and UMIs. TCRdb fed the 5' RACE reads into MiXCR, producing one record per CDR3 protein. The profile shows 400,000 to 650,000 distinct CDR3 sequences, 21% of them singletons. This specimen was PBMCs, taken approximately 20 days after the first yellow fever vaccination. This TCR was recovered from a man aged 18 to 30 who received the YFV17D yellow fever vaccine. V gene TRBV2 combines with J gene TRBJ2-4, with D maybe TRBD2 (5 bases). The CDR3 is CASSELEVKNIQYF. The DNA for the CDR3 is TGTGCCAGCAGTGAATTGGAGGTCAAAAACATTCAGTACTTC.